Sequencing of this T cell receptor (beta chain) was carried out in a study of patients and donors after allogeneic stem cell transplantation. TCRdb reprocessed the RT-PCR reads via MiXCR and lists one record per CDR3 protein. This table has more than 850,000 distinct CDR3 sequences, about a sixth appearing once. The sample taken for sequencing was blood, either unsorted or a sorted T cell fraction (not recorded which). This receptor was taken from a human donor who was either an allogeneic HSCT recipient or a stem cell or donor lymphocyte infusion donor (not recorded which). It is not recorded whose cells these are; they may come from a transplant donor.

In nucleotides, the CDR3 is TGTGCCAGTAGTATTTCAGTGGGACTAGCGGGAGGGCCGCGGCAGTATTTT. The encoded protein is CASSISVGLAGGPRQYF. V usage is TRBV19 and J usage is TRBJ2-3; the match to TRBD2 covers 16 bases. The CDR3 has 17 amino acids. Germline CDR1 and CDR2: LNHDA and SQIVND (reference sequence). V was pared by 3 bases and J by 11 bases, with 11 bases of the junction left unmatched.